What follows are 27 T cell receptor beta chains derived from one specimen sequenced in a study of blood T cell repertoires in COVID-19. Data came from immunoSEQ multiplex PCR; TCRdb stores just in-frame clones and leaves some out. Of around 270,000 clones in the sample, about 85% were seen once. The sequenced sample consisted of peripheral blood. Source of these receptors: a man aged 60 to 69 who had recovered from COVID-19.

V and J are TRBV18 and TRBJ1-6, with a weak D call TRBD1 (5 bases). V dropped 3 bases and J dropped 7 bases, with 13 bases sitting between them. Germline-derived CDR1 and CDR2 are KGHSH and LQKENI. The length of the CDR3 is 15 residues. The CDR3 loop reads CASSPLDSENSPLHF. The CDR3 DNA reads TGTGCCAGCTCACCGTTAGACAGTGAAAATTCACCCCTCCACTTT.

The chain links TRBV4-2 to TRBJ1-3; a possible D gene is TRBD1 (5 bases). Germline-derived CDR1 and CDR2 are LGHNA and YNFKEQ. The CDR3 is made up of 15 amino acids. The V and J ends lost 1 base and 3 bases respectively, with 10 bases between them. The CDR3 reads CASSQAAGLGNTIYF. DNA for the CDR3: TGTGCCAGCAGCCAAGCCGCGGGGCTTGGAAACACCATATATTTT.

V usage is TRBV4-1 and J usage is TRBJ1-4; D is possibly TRBD1 (6 bases). The ends were cut back, 0 bases at V and 5 bases at J, with 13 bases in the middle. This CDR3 region has 16 residues. CDR1 and CDR2 from the germline V gene are MGHRA and YSYEKL. The CDR3 protein is CASSQDKTGRNEKLFF. CDR3 coding DNA: TGCGCCAGCAGCCAAGATAAAACAGGGAGAAATGAAAAACTGTTTTTT.

This CDR3 reads CASSLTGGASGELFF. CDR3 coding DNA: TGTGCCAGCAGCTTAACCGGGGGGGCCTCCGGGGAGCTGTTTTTT. The chain carries TRBV7-3 and TRBJ2-2; 8 positions agree with TRBD2. The CDR3 loop spans 15 amino acids. The V gene end was trimmed by 0 bases and the J gene end by 6 bases; junction bases not matched to a gene: 3. Germline CDR1 and CDR2: SGHTA and FQGTGA.

The chain couples TRBV9 to TRBJ2-7, with 9 bases that match TRBD1. CDR3 size: 15 residues. Unmatched junction bases numbered 3, after V lost 0 bases and J lost 2 bases. In germline, CDR1 is SGDLS, CDR2 YYNGEE. Here the CDR3 reads CASSVGTGVPYEQYF. The CDR3, as DNA: TGTGCCAGCAGCGTAGGGACAGGGGTCCCCTACGAGCAGTACTTC. The variable domain in full, with the rest retrieved from reference TRBV9 and TRBJ2-7, is DSGVTQTPKHLITATGQRVTLRCSPRSGDLSVYWYQQSLDQGLQFLIQYYNGEERAKGNILERFSAQQFPDLHSELNLSSLELGDSALYFCASSVGTGVPYEQYFGPGTRLTVT.

This clone was found once. The rearrangement uses TRBV7-2 and TRBJ2-5; 7 bases are a match to TRBD2. Germline CDR1 reads SGHTA; CDR2 reads FQGNSA. CDR3 length equals 14 residues. J was trimmed by 5 bases and V by 6 bases; bases with no gene match: 9. The CDR3 DNA sequence: TGTGCCAGCAGGACCGGCGGGGGAGGGGAGACCCAGTACTTC. It specifies CASRTGGGGETQYF.

V and J are TRBV9 and TRBJ2-5; TRBD1 is a possible D gene (5 bases). Germline lookup yields CDR1 SGDLS and CDR2 YYNGEE. V was cut by 0 bases and J by 5 bases, with 14 bases left in between. The CDR3 spans 15 residues. The CDR3, as DNA: TGTGCCAGCAGCGTAGAATGGACACCGCGGGAGACCCAGTACTTC. Protein product: CASSVEWTPRETQYF.

This clone occurred once. This rearrangement joins TRBV2 to TRBJ2-7; D is perhaps TRBD2 (6 bases). This CDR3 spans 16 amino acids. The V end lost 6 bases, the J end lost 1 base, and 19 bases lay between the germline ends. Germline loops: CDR1 SNHLY, CDR2 FYNNEI. Written as DNA, the CDR3 is TGTGCCAGCAGGGGACCCCAGTACGGGAGATCCTACGAGCAGTACTTC. This translates into CASRGPQYGRSYEQYF.

CDR3 residues: CASSIPRRNEKLFF. The CDR3 bases are TGTGCCAGTAGTATACCCCGCAGAAATGAAAAACTGTTTTTT. The gene calls are TRBV19 and TRBJ1-4; D remains ambiguous. Trimming removed 2 bases at V and 5 bases at J, with 9 bases between. Germline CDR1 reads LNHDA; CDR2 reads SQIVND (reference sequence). This CDR3 has 14 residues.

Remarks on this clone: The sample holds other DNA sequences that translate to the same CDR3. The V and J genes are TRBV18 and TRBJ2-7, with D maybe TRBD1 (6 bases). CDR3 length equals 14 residues. Deletions cut 3 bases from V and 0 bases from J, with 9 bases between. The V gene's germline CDR1 is KGHSH and CDR2 LQKENI. The CDR3 spells CASSPLDSSYEQYF. In DNA, the CDR3 is TGTGCCAGCTCACCCCTGGACAGCTCCTACGAGCAGTACTTC.

The table lists this clone with a count of one. This chain uses TRBV5-4 with TRBJ2-1, with 13 bases lining up with TRBD2. The V and J ends lost 0 bases and 5 bases, in that order; junction bases with no gene match: 2. The CDR3 covers 16 residues. Germline V CDR1 and CDR2: SGHNT, YYREEE (reference sequence). The CDR3 here is CASSLGGLAGNNEQFF. The DNA of the CDR3 is TGTGCCAGCAGCTTGGGGGGACTAGCGGGGAACAATGAGCAGTTCTTC.

The chain combines TRBV3-1 (or the pseudogene TRBV3-2) with TRBJ2-7; TRBD2 agrees at 9 bases. The CDR3 covers 20 residues. CDR1 LGHDT and CDR2 YNNKEL come from the germline V gene (reference sequence). Trimming cost V 4 bases and J 1 base; bases outside gene matches: 20. The CDR3 bases are TGTGCCAGCAGCCTCCGCCAGGGTAGCGGGGGCTCGCGACGTTCCTACGAGCAGTACTTC. Translation: CASSLRQGSGGSRRSYEQYF.

The rearrangement uses TRBV5-6 and TRBJ2-1; D is perhaps TRBD2 (6 bases). The CDR3 loop spans 13 amino acids. With 4 bases removed from V and 7 bases from J, the gap between germline ends came to 12 bases. Germline CDR1 reads SGHDT; CDR2 reads YYEEEE. CDR3 nucleotides: TGTGCCAGCAGCCCTGTAGCGGTTAATGAGCAGTTCTTC. It encodes CASSPVAVNEQFF.

The genes are TRBV5-1 and TRBJ2-7; D possibly corresponds to TRBD2 (5 bases). Germline V gene sequence: CDR1 SGHRS, CDR2 YFSETQ. Trimming took 0 bases from V and 4 from J, leaving 11 bases between them. The CDR3 totals 14 residues. The CDR3 DNA reads as TGCGCCAGCAGCTTGGAACTAGGTTTTTACGAGCAGTACTTC. Protein sequence: CASSLELGFYEQYF.

The CDR3 sequence is CASSQDRQGRIGAFF. CDR3 DNA: TGTGCCAGCAGCCAAGATCGGCAGGGAAGGATAGGAGCTTTCTTT. The chain links TRBV4-2 to TRBJ1-1, with D possibly TRBD1 on 5 matching bases. Trimming cost V 0 bases and J 10 bases, with 18 bases left between them. This CDR3 has 15 residues. Germline assignment: CDR1 LGHNA and CDR2 YNFKEQ.

The rearrangement links TRBV29-1 to TRBJ2-5; 13 bases are shared with TRBD2. The CDR3 is 17 amino acids. Germline CDR1 reads SQVTM; CDR2 reads ANQGSEA. V lost 0 bases to trimming and J lost 5 bases; unmatched junction nucleotides: 9. Here the CDR3 DNA reads TGCAGCGTTGAAGAATGGGGGACTAGCGGGGTGGCGGAGACCCAGTACTTC. Amino acids: CSVEEWGTSGVAETQYF.

This clone was detected only a few times. The chain links TRBV27 to TRBJ1-4; possible D gene TRBD1, 6 bases. CDR3 length: 18 residues. Germline V gene data show CDR1 as MNHEY and CDR2 as SMNVEV (reference sequence). Trimming removed 2 bases at V and 4 bases at J, with 20 bases between. The CDR3 here is CASSLRALGRGFNEKLFF. In DNA form, the CDR3 reads TGTGCCAGCAGTTTACGCGCCCTAGGCAGGGGCTTTAATGAAAAACTGTTTTTT.

The chain combines TRBV5-5 with TRBJ2-7, with D maybe TRBD2 (6 bases). V lost 0 bases to trimming and J lost 6 bases, with 16 bases between them. The CDR3 runs 15 residues. The germline V gene encodes CDR1 SGHKS and CDR2 YYEKEE (reference sequence). CDR3 nucleotide sequence: TGTGCCAGCAGCTTGGCCGGGACTGTCTCCCTCGAGCAGTACTTC. Amino acids: CASSLAGTVSLEQYF.

V is TRBV7-7 and J is TRBJ2-1, with D possibly matching TRBD1 (6 bases). Germline CDR1 is SSHAT and CDR2 is FNYEAQ (reference sequence). Deletions cut 3 bases from V and 9 bases from J, with 15 bases between. The CDR3 is 14 residues long. CDR3 in amino acids: CASSFQPTGSEQFF. The CDR3, as DNA: TGTGCCAGCAGCTTCCAACCTACAGGGTCTGAGCAGTTCTTC.

A single count supports this clone. The chain combines TRBV20-1 with TRBJ2-1; D might be TRBD1 (6 bases). The CDR3 extends over 11 amino acids. CDR1 DFQATT and CDR2 SNEGSKA come from the germline V gene (reference sequence). The V end was cut by 5 bases, the J end by 10 bases, with 12 bases between. CDR3: CSAQRTEEQFF. The CDR3 DNA sequence: TGCAGTGCTCAAAGGACAGAAGAGCAGTTCTTC.

V and J are TRBV13 and TRBJ2-5; 10 nucleotides agree with TRBD1. V lost 2 bases, J lost 3 bases, and 6 bases stayed unmatched. The CDR3 extends over 16 amino acids. Germline values: CDR1 PRHDT, CDR2 FYEKMQ (reference sequence). CDR3 residues: CASSLFATGGKETQYF. CDR3 DNA: TGTGCCAGCAGCTTATTCGCGACAGGGGGCAAAGAGACCCAGTACTTC.

The CDR3 DNA reads TGTGCCTGGAGCCACGACAGACTCTCCGAGCAGTACTTC. It codes for CAWSHDRLSEQYF. The chain joins TRBV30 to TRBJ2-7; TRBD1 is a possible D gene (5 bases). V was trimmed by 3 bases and J by 6 bases, leaving 15 bases between them. The CDR3 contains 13 residues. Looked up from germline, CDR1 is GTSNPN and CDR2 is SVGIG (reference sequence).

The chain links TRBV4-2 to TRBJ1-4, with 8 bases matching TRBD1. The germline V gene encodes CDR1 LGHNA and CDR2 YNFKEQ. Unmatched junction bases numbered 11, after V lost 3 bases and J lost 8 bases. The CDR3 extends over 16 amino acids. CDR3 sequence reads: CASSHTSQGAGEKLFF. The CDR3 DNA reads TGTGCCAGCAGCCACACTAGCCAGGGGGCAGGGGAAAAACTGTTTTTT.

V is TRBV7-3 and J is TRBJ2-5; TRBD2 matches 12 bases. Germline CDR1 SGHTA, CDR2 FQGTGA. Trimming cost V 1 base and J 3 bases; bases outside gene matches: 6. The CDR3 has 17 residues. The CDR3 nucleotides are TGTGCCAGCAGCTTAAATACGGGACTAGCGGGCAAAGAGACCCAGTACTTC. This codes for CASSLNTGLAGKETQYF.

The chain joins TRBV19 to TRBJ1-4; no firm D call. Germline CDR1 and CDR2: LNHDA and SQIVND (reference sequence). Trimming left V 3 bases short and J 3 bases short, with 8 bases between. The CDR3 length is 14 residues. The CDR3 nucleotides read TGTGCCAGTAGTATGGGCGGGCCTAATGAAAAACTGTTTTTT. Residues: CASSMGGPNEKLFF.

V and J are TRBV9 and TRBJ1-2, with 8 nucleotides matching TRBD1. Germline CDR1 SGDLS, CDR2 YYNGEE. V trimming: 4 bases; J trimming: 3 bases; junction bases outside the gene matches: 17. This CDR3 has 18 amino acids. CDR3 sequence (DNA): TGTGCCAGCAGCCCACACGCATTGGCTACGACAGGGGACTATGGCTACACCTTC. It encodes CASSPHALATTGDYGYTF.

V gene TRBV27 combines with J gene TRBJ2-3; 11 nucleotides align to TRBD2. The germline V gene has CDR1 MNHEY and CDR2 SMNVEV (reference sequence). The CDR3 loop spans 16 amino acids. V lost 1 base, J lost 4 bases, and 4 bases stayed unmatched. CDR3 coding DNA: TGTGCCAGCAGTTTATTACGACTAGCGGGGCCAGATACGCAGTATTTT. The encoded protein is CASSLLRLAGPDTQYF.